This TCR beta chain was identified during a study of blood T cell repertoires in COVID-19. The junction had 17 bases not matched to a gene; V was cut back by 2 bases and J by 2 bases. Germline CDR1 and CDR2: MNHNS and SASEGT. The CDR3 length is 21 residues. In the source study's methods: The assay estimated nucleated cells by amplifying reference gene primers. Using immunoSEQ multiplex PCR, the repertoire was profiled, and TCRdb retains in-frame clones only, with some absent. Clone size and V and J calls were adopted from that table, with D and trimming inferred from the DNA. Of about 120,000 clones listed, 65% to 85% were seen once; the top ten hold approximately 1.5%.

The TCR was taken from a man in his fifties or sixties with acute or convalescent COVID-19. What was sequenced was peripheral blood. The chain is built from TRBV6-1 and TRBJ2-4; 11 nucleotides line up with TRBD1. Here the CDR3 reads CASSERGGTGGYVATKNIQYF. Written as DNA, the CDR3 is TGTGCCAGCAGTGAAAGAGGCGGGACAGGGGGATATGTGGCAACCAAAAACATTCAGTACTTC.